The sequence of this T cell receptor (beta chain) was determined in a study of CD8 T cells in ankylosing spondylitis. Study findings and constraints: Clones linked to disease, bearing a CD8+ phenotype, were relatively rare in peripheral blood. A number of the motif variants had already been described in reactive arthritis synovial fluid and blood. Ankylosing spondylitis blood appeared to be characterized by a TCR beta motif of about eight highly homologous variants. Reportedly, disease-linked clones are significantly enriched in ankylosing spondylitis patients' matched synovial fluid.

It was by quantitative 5'-RACE with molecular barcodes that TCR beta libraries were made. From the 5' RACE reads, TCRdb called clonotypes with MiXCR, one entry per CDR3 protein. The data show some 450,000 distinct CDR3 sequences, with under 20% seen just once and 1% held by the top ten. After removal of 3 bases from V and 4 bases from J, the junction contained 17 bases not matched to a gene. CDR1 and CDR2 from the germline V gene are GTSNPN and SVGIG (reference sequence). The CDR3 loop spans 18 amino acids. To note about this clonotype: Its antigen is not identified.

This clonotype was sampled from a male donor with ankylosing spondylitis. The chain combines TRBV30 with TRBJ1-1; the match to TRBD1 covers 10 bases. Source material: blood, either unsorted or a sorted T cell fraction (not recorded which). CDR3 in amino acids: CAWSIRRTGGSGATEAFF. The DNA of the CDR3 is TGTGCCTGGAGCATCAGACGGACAGGGGGGTCTGGAGCCACTGAAGCTTTCTTT.